The 29 T cell receptor beta chains below come from one sample, sequenced in a study of blood T cell repertoires in COVID-19. Sequenced by immunoSEQ multiplex PCR; TCRdb stores in-frame clones only, minus some. The table records tens of thousands of clones, 88% of them present only once. The material sequenced was peripheral blood. Receptor source: a human donor in a cohort sampled during active COVID-19.

The chain recombines TRBV30 with TRBJ2-7; 8 positions match TRBD2. V was pared by 5 bases and J by 0 bases, with 18 bases of the junction left unmatched. This CDR3 comprises 18 residues. Germline V gene sequence: CDR1 GTSNPN, CDR2 SVGIG (reference sequence). CDR3 sequence reads: CAWVGRQGLGTSSYEQYF. The CDR3 DNA sequence: TGTGCCTGGGTGGGGAGGCAGGGGCTTGGGACTAGCTCCTACGAGCAGTACTTC. The complete variable domain, with remaining parts taken from reference TRBV30 and TRBJ2-7, reads SQTIHQWPATLVQPVGSPLSLECTVEGTSNPNLYWYRQAAGRGLQLLFYSVGIGQISSEVPQNLSASRPQDRQFILSSKKLLLSDSGFYLCAWVGRQGLGTSSYEQYFGPGTRLTVT.

This clone was counted a single time. The CDR3 spells CASSPGDHTDTQYF. The CDR3 DNA is TGCGCCAGCAGCCCGGGGGACCACACAGATACGCAGTATTTT. V and J are TRBV5-1 and TRBJ2-3, with D maybe TRBD2 (6 bases). In germline, CDR1 is SGHRS, CDR2 YFSETQ. The CDR3 length is 14 residues. V lost 4 bases and J 2 bases, leaving 11 bases between the germline ends. The full variable domain, its missing parts supplied by reference TRBV5-1 and TRBJ2-3, is KAGVTQTPRYLIKTRGQQVTLSCSPISGHRSVSWYQQTPGQGLQFLFEYFSETQRNKGNFPGRFSGRQFSNSRSEMNVSTLELGDSALYLCASSPGDHTDTQYFGPGTRLTVL.

This clone was seen only once. Compared with germline, one end of the junction differs, possibly owing to a read error. CDR3 sequence (DNA): TGTGCCAGCAGTGAATACGGCGGGAGGGCCAAGAACATTCAGTACTTC. It translates to CASSEYGGRAKNIQYF. This rearrangement joins TRBV25-1 to TRBJ2-4; 9 nucleotides align to TRBD2. This CDR3 has 16 residues. The germline V gene encodes CDR1 MGHDK and CDR2 SYGVNS. The full variable domain, rest sourced from reference TRBV25-1 and TRBJ2-4, is EADIYQTPRYLVIGTGKKITLECSQTMGHDKMYWYQQDPGMELHLIHYSYGVNSTEKGDLSSESTVSRIRTEHFPLTLESARPSHTSQYLCASSEYGGRAKNIQYFGAGTRLSVL.

The chain uses TRBV14 and TRBJ1-2; the match to TRBD1 covers 9 bases. V lost 3 bases to trimming and J lost 4 bases; unmatched junction nucleotides: 6. This CDR3 contains 15 residues. Germline CDR1 reads SGHDN; CDR2 reads FVKESK. The CDR3 loop reads CASSQGQGRSYGYTF. The CDR3 DNA reads TGTGCCAGCAGCCAGGGACAGGGCCGTTCCTATGGCTACACCTTC.

The J gene is TRBJ2-5, the V gene TRBV18; 12 bases align to TRBD1. This CDR3 comprises 17 residues. Germline lookup yields CDR1 KGHSH and CDR2 LQKENI. Losses at the gene ends were 3 bases for V and 4 bases for J; bases not matched to a gene: 9. The CDR3 nucleotides are TGTGCCAGCTCACCGCCTTTCGGGACAGGGGGCCGAGAGACCCAGTACTTC. It yields the protein CASSPPFGTGGRETQYF.

The V gene is TRBV9, the J gene TRBJ2-3; no firm D call. The CDR3 has 12 amino acids. Germline-derived CDR1 and CDR2 are SGDLS and YYNGEE. With 4 bases removed from V and 14 bases from J, the gap between germline ends came to 17 bases. CDR3 nucleotide sequence: TGTGCCAGCAGCAGCCCGGCAGGTCGGCTGTATTTT. Its translation is CASSSPAGRLYF.

This rearrangement joins TRBV5-6 to TRBJ1-6, with D unclear. V was trimmed by 0 bases and J by 0 bases, leaving 7 bases between them. The CDR3 is 16 residues long. Germline assignment: CDR1 SGHDT and CDR2 YYEEEE. CDR3 sequence (DNA): TGTGCCAGCAGCTTGGGGTATAGCTCCTATAATTCACCCCTCCACTTT. Amino acids: CASSLGYSSYNSPLHF.

The chain joins TRBV9 to TRBJ1-1; 8 bases align to TRBD1. CDR1 and CDR2 from the germline V gene are SGDLS and YYNGEE. With 3 bases clipped from V and 10 bases from J, the junction kept 11 bases outside the gene matches. The CDR3 loop spans 14 amino acids. The CDR3 loop is CASSGLQDRVGAFF. The CDR3 DNA sequence: TGTGCCAGCAGCGGCCTCCAGGACAGGGTTGGAGCTTTCTTT.

This chain joins TRBV11-2 and TRBJ1-2, with D unresolved. Deletions cut 3 bases from V and 2 bases from J, with 7 bases between. Germline lookup yields CDR1 SGHAT and CDR2 FQNNGV. This CDR3 is built from 13 residues. The CDR3 reads CASSFNTNYGYTF. The CDR3 DNA reads TGTGCCAGCAGCTTCAACACCAACTATGGCTACACCTTC.

The V gene is TRBV19, the J gene TRBJ2-2; D is perhaps TRBD2 (6 bases). This CDR3 is built from 17 residues. Germline V CDR1 and CDR2: LNHDA, SQIVND (reference sequence). V was pared by 5 bases and J by 6 bases, with 22 bases between. The CDR3 sequence: CASSPGAAGLGAGELFF. The DNA for the CDR3 is TGTGCCAGTAGTCCGGGTGCAGCGGGCCTCGGGGCCGGGGAGCTGTTTTTT.

V usage is TRBV2 and J usage is TRBJ1-2; D gene ambiguous. This CDR3 region has 12 residues. Trimming shortened V by 2 bases and J by 5 bases, and 6 bases separated the two germline ends. CDR1 and CDR2 from the germline V gene are SNHLY and FYNNEI. DNA of the CDR3: TGTGCCAGCAGTGAAAGTCTATATGGCTACACCTTC. Translated, it gives CASSESLYGYTF.

The chain employs TRBV7-3 and TRBJ2-3; the match to TRBD1 covers 9 bases. The length of the CDR3 is 17 residues. Germline values: CDR1 SGHTA, CDR2 FQGTGA. Trimming removed 1 base from V and 1 base from J; junction bases left unmatched: 6. This chain's CDR3 is CASSLRGRDRGTDTQYF. Here the CDR3 DNA reads TGTGCCAGCAGCTTAAGGGGCCGGGACAGGGGCACAGATACGCAGTATTTT. Together with reference TRBV7-3 and TRBJ2-3, the CDR3 gives the full variable domain: GAGVSQTPSNKVTEKGKYVELRCDPISGHTALYWYRQSLGQGPEFLIYFQGTGAADDSGLPNDRFFAVRPEGSVSTLKIQRTERGDSAVYLCASSLRGRDRGTDTQYFGPGTRLTVL.

The gene calls are TRBV4-2 and TRBJ2-7; perhaps TRBD1 as D (5 bases). Germline CDR1 LGHNA, CDR2 YNFKEQ. Trimming removed 0 bases from V and 2 bases from J, with 11 bases in between. CDR3 length: 15 amino acids. DNA for the CDR3: TGTGCCAGCAGCCAAGACAACCAGGGTGCCTACGAGCAGTACTTC. Amino acids: CASSQDNQGAYEQYF.

The sample holds one count of this clone. The chain employs TRBV24-1 and TRBJ2-2; no definite D call. Trimming took 6 bases from V and 4 from J, leaving 11 bases between them. This CDR3 has 14 amino acids. Germline-derived CDR1 and CDR2 are KGHDR and SFDVKD. The CDR3 sequence is CATSSEKTTGELFF. DNA for the CDR3: TGTGCCACCAGTTCGGAGAAGACCACCGGGGAGCTGTTTTTT.

The genes are TRBV20-1 and TRBJ2-3; TRBD2 agrees at 11 bases. Germline V gene sequence: CDR1 DFQATT, CDR2 SNEGSKA (reference sequence). The CDR3 sequence is 15 residues long. Unmatched junction bases numbered 8, after V lost 3 bases and J lost 6 bases. DNA for the CDR3: TGCAGTGCTAGTGAGACTAGCGGGACGTCGGATACGCAGTATTTT. Amino acids: CSASETSGTSDTQYF.

The chain links TRBV5-1 to TRBJ2-1, with TRBD2 identical over 11 bases. V lost 4 bases and J lost 7; bases outside the gene matches: 10. CDR3 length: 16 amino acids. Germline V gene lookup returns CDR1 SGHRS and CDR2 YFSETQ. The CDR3 reads CASSAQLAGAGNEQFF. For the CDR3, the DNA is TGCGCCAGCAGCGCCCAACTAGCGGGAGCTGGGAATGAGCAGTTCTTC.

The chain has TRBV6-2 or TRBV6-3 and TRBJ2-7; 11 bases map to TRBD1. This CDR3 region has 15 residues. V lost 5 bases and J lost 4; bases outside the gene matches: 7. Germline CDR1 and CDR2: MNHEY and SVGEGT. CDR3 loop: CASSIAGTGGYEQYF. CDR3 nucleotide sequence: TGTGCCAGCAGTATCGCCGGGACAGGGGGGTACGAGCAGTACTTC.

V usage is TRBV6-5 and J usage is TRBJ2-7, with 10 bases aligning to TRBD1. V gave up 6 bases and J gave up 4 bases; unmatched junction bases: 6. This CDR3 spans 14 amino acids. CDR1 and CDR2 (germline): MNHEY, SVGAGI. The DNA of the CDR3 is TGTGCCAGCAGGGTGGGACAGGGGATATACGAGCAGTACTTC. This encodes CASRVGQGIYEQYF.

The V call is TRBV19, the J call TRBJ2-3, with 7 positions matching TRBD2. From germline, CDR1 is LNHDA and CDR2 SQIVND (reference sequence). This CDR3 contains 13 residues. V lost 6 bases, J lost 6 bases, and 6 bases stayed unmatched. CDR3 bases: TGTGCCAGTAGCAGTGGACTAGGTGATACGCAGTATTTT. Amino acid sequence: CASSSGLGDTQYF.

CDR3 bases: TGTGCCAGCAGTCCAAGTGTCCCACAAACATCCAACGAGCAGTACTTC. Its translation is CASSPSVPQTSNEQYF. The chain recombines TRBV6-6 with TRBJ2-7; D is undetermined. Germline loops: CDR1 MNHNY, CDR2 SVGAGI (reference sequence). The V gene lost 5 bases and the J gene lost 5 bases, with 22 bases spanning the gap. This CDR3 has 16 amino acids.

The chain carries TRBV7-6 and TRBJ2-5; possible D gene TRBD2, 6 bases. Trimming shortened V by 1 base and J by 0 bases, and 12 bases separated the two germline ends. Germline V gives CDR1 SGHVS, CDR2 FNYEAQ. CDR3 length: 16 amino acids. DNA for the CDR3: TGTGCCAGCAGCTTAGGGGCAGGGACTTACCAAGAGACCCAGTACTTC. It is translated as CASSLGAGTYQETQYF.

V gene TRBV6-6 combines with J gene TRBJ1-3; unclear D gene. This CDR3 has 12 residues. V lost 7 bases and J lost 4, with 8 bases in between. Germline lookup yields CDR1 MNHNY and CDR2 SVGAGI (reference sequence). The CDR3 nucleotides read TGTGCCAGCAACGGGGTCGGAAACACCATATATTTT. Its protein product is CASNGVGNTIYF.

This clone was counted a single time. The CDR3: CASSLDGGSYGYTF. The DNA of the CDR3 is TGTGCCAGCAGCTTAGACGGGGGGTCCTATGGCTACACCTTC. V and J are TRBV7-2 and TRBJ1-2; tentative D call: TRBD1 (5 bases). The length of the CDR3 is 14 residues. V lost 1 base to trimming and J lost 4 bases, with 10 bases between them. The germline V gene has CDR1 SGHTA and CDR2 FQGNSA.

The chain employs TRBV24-1 and TRBJ1-5; TRBD1 agrees at 8 bases. The J segment lost 3 bases and the V segment lost 4 bases, leaving 7 bases of the junction unmatched. CDR3 size: 16 residues. Germline CDR1 KGHDR, CDR2 SFDVKD. The CDR3 region has the DNA TGTGCCACCAGTGAAACGGACAGGGCTTTCAATCAGCCCCAGCATTTT. This sequence encodes CATSETDRAFNQPQHF.

The chain is built from TRBV27 and TRBJ1-2; possibly TRBD1 for D (5 bases). Per germline, CDR1 MNHEY and CDR2 SMNVEV (reference sequence). The CDR3 consists of 14 residues. The V end lost 6 bases, the J end lost 4 bases, and 15 bases lay between the germline ends. CDR3 sequence (DNA): TGTGCCAGCAGCCCCCGGACAAAGGGCTATGGCTACACCTTC. Protein product: CASSPRTKGYGYTF.

The V and J genes are TRBV19 and TRBJ2-2, with a possible D match to TRBD1 (5 bases). The germline gives CDR1 LNHDA, CDR2 SQIVND (reference sequence). Deletions cut 8 bases from V and 6 bases from J, with 13 bases between. The CDR3 is 13 residues long. In DNA form, the CDR3 reads TGTGCCAGTCGGGCAGGGTGGGCCGGGGAGCTGTTTTTT. Translation: CASRAGWAGELFF. Filled out from reference TRBV19 and TRBJ2-2, the complete variable domain reads DGGITQSPKYLFRKEGQNVTLSCEQNLNHDAMYWYRQDPGQGLRLIYYSQIVNDFQKGDIAEGYSVSREKKESFPLTVTSAQKNPTAFYLCASRAGWAGELFFGEGSRLTVL.

V gene TRBV3-1 (or the pseudogene TRBV3-2) combines with J gene TRBJ1-5; 10 nucleotides line up with TRBD1. In germline, CDR1 is LGHDT, CDR2 YNNKEL (reference sequence). J lost 4 bases, V lost 4 bases, and 1 base had no gene match. The CDR3 consists of 14 residues. The DNA for the CDR3 is TGTGCCAGCAGCCCGGGACAGGGGAATCAGCCCCAGCATTTT. As protein: CASSPGQGNQPQHF.

The V and J genes are TRBV19 and TRBJ1-5; no definite D call. Germline CDR1 reads LNHDA; CDR2 reads SQIVND (reference sequence). The CDR3 is 17 residues long. V lost 3 bases and J 6 bases, leaving 21 bases between the germline ends. The CDR3 spells CASSIRQKHPFSQPQHF. DNA of the CDR3: TGTGCCAGTAGTATCAGGCAGAAGCATCCATTCTCTCAGCCCCAGCATTTT.

The chain is built from TRBV29-1 and TRBJ1-2; perhaps TRBD1 as D (5 bases). V was pared by 4 bases and J by 1 base, with 10 bases between. Per the germline V gene, CDR1 is SQVTM and CDR2 is ANQGSEA. The CDR3 extends over 13 amino acids. In nucleotides, the CDR3 is TGCAGCGTTGGCGGACATTTTAACTATGGCTACACCTTC. Translated, it gives CSVGGHFNYGYTF. Variable domain in full (rest from reference TRBV29-1 and TRBJ1-2): SAVISQKPSRDICQRGTSLTIQCQVDSQVTMMFWYRQQPGQSLTLIATANQGSEATYESGFVIDKFPISRPNLTFSTLTVSNMSPEDSSIYLCSVGGHFNYGYTFGSGTRLTVV.